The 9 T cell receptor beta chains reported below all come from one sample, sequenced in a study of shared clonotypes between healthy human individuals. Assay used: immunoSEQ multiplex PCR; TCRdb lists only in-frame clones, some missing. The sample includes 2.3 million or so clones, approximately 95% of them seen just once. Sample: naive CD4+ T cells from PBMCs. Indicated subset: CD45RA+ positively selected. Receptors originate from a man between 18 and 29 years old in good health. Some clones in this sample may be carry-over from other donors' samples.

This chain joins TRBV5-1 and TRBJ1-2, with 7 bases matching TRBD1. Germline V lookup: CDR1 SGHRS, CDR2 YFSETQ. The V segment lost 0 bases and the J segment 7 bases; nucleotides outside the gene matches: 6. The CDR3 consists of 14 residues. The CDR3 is CASSLAEGGIGYTF. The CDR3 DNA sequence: TGCGCCAGCAGCTTGGCAGAAGGGGGCATTGGCTACACCTTC.

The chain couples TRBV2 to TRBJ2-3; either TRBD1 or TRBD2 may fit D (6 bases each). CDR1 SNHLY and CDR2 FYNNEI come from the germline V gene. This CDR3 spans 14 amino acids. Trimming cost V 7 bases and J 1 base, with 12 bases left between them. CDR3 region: CASTPEGGTDTQYF. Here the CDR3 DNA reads TGTGCCAGCACCCCGGAGGGGGGCACAGATACGCAGTATTTT.

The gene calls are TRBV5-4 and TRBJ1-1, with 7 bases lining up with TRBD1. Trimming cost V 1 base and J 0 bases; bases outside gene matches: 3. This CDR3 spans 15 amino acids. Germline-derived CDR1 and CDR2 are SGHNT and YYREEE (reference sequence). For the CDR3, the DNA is TGTGCCAGCAGCTTGCCGACAGGGATGAACACTGAAGCTTTCTTT. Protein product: CASSLPTGMNTEAFF.

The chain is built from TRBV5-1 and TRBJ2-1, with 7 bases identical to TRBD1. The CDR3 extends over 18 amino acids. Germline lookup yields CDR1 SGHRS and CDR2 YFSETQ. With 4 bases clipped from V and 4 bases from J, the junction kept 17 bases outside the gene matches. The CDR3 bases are TGCGCCAGCAGCCCTGGGACAGATCCTACCAATCCATACAATGAGCAGTTCTTC. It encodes CASSPGTDPTNPYNEQFF.

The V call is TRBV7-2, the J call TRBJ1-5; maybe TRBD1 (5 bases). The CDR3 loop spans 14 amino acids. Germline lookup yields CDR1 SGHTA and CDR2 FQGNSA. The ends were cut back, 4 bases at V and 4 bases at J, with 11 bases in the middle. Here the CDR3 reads CASSYWGVNQPQHF. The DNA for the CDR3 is TGTGCCAGCAGCTACTGGGGGGTGAATCAGCCCCAGCATTTT.

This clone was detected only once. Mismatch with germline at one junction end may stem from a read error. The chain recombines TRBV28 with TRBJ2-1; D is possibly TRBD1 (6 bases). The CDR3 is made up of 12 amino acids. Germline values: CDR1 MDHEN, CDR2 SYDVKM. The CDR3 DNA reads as TGTGCCAGCAGTATGCTCCAGGGGAATGGGGTCTTC. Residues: CASSMLQGNGVF.

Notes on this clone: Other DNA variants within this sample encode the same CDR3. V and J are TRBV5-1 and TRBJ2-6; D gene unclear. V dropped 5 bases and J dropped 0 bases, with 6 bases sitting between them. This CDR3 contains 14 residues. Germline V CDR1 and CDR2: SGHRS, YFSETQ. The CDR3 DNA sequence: TGCGCCAGCAGTAGTACCTCTGGGGCCAACGTCCTGACTTTC. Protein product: CASSSTSGANVLTF.

The CDR3 bases are TGTGCCAGTAGTATAGATCTCAGGACAGGGGGGAATCAGCCCCAGCATTTT. It encodes CASSIDLRTGGNQPQHF. This chain connects TRBV19 to TRBJ1-5; 10 positions match TRBD1. V trimming: 0 bases; J trimming: 4 bases; junction bases outside the gene matches: 6. The germline CDR1 and CDR2 sequences are LNHDA and SQIVND (reference sequence). The CDR3 totals 17 residues.

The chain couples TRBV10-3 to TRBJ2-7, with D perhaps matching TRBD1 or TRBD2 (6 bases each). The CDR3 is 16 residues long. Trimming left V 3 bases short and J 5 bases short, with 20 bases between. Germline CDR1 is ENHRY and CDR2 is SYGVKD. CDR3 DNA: TGTGCCATCAGTGACTCGAGGGGGGCGCAGTCCCACGAGCAGTACTTC. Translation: CAISDSRGAQSHEQYF.